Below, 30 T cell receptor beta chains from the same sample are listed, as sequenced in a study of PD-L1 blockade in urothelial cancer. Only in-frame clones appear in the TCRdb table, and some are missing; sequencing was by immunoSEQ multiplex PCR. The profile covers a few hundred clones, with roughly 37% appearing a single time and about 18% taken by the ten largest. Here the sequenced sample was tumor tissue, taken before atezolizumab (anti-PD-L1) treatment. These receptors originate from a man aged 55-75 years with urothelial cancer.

The CDR3 here is CASSIGWTGFNEQFF. CDR3 nucleotides: TGTGCCAGTAGTATAGGCTGGACAGGGTTCAATGAGCAGTTCTTC. V is TRBV19 and J is TRBJ2-1, with 8 nucleotides matching TRBD1. V was pared by 1 base and J by 6 bases, with 5 bases of the junction left unmatched. This CDR3 comprises 15 residues. Germline CDR1 LNHDA, CDR2 SQIVND (reference sequence).

CDR3 amino acids: CASREPGPTNEQFF. The CDR3 nucleotides read TGTGCCAGCAGAGAACCGGGACCGACCAATGAGCAGTTCTTC. The chain employs TRBV7-6 and TRBJ2-1; either TRBD1 or TRBD2 may fit D (5 bases each). The V end was cut by 6 bases, the J end by 6 bases, with 15 bases between. The CDR3 has 14 residues. Germline V gene lookup returns CDR1 SGHVS and CDR2 FNYEAQ.

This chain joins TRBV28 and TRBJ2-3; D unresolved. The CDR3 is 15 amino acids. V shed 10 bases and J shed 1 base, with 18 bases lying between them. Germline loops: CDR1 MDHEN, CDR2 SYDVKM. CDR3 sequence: CAITDRATGTDTQYF. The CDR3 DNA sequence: TGTGCCATCACCGATAGGGCCACGGGCACAGATACGCAGTATTTT.

CDR3 sequence: CASKGGDSGNEQFF. CDR3 in DNA: TGTGCCAGCAAAGGGGGCGACTCTGGGAATGAGCAGTTCTTC. The chain links TRBV6-8 to TRBJ2-1, with 7 positions matching TRBD1. With 7 bases clipped from V and 7 bases from J, the junction kept 10 bases outside the gene matches. Germline lookup yields CDR1 MNHGY and CDR2 SAAAGT. This CDR3 contains 14 residues.

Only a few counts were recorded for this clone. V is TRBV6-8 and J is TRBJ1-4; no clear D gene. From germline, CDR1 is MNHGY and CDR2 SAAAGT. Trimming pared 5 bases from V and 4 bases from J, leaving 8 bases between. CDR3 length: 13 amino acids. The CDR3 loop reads CASSQAINEKLFF. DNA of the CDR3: TGTGCCAGCAGTCAGGCAATTAATGAAAAACTGTTTTTT.

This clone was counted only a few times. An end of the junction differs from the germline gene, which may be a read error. CDR3 sequence (DNA): TGTGCCAGCAGTGACTCTAGCAACCATGAGCAGTTCTTC. Its protein is CASSDSSNHEQFF. V gene TRBV6-8 combines with J gene TRBJ2-1; tentative D call: TRBD2 (5 bases). The CDR3 is 13 residues long. CDR1 and CDR2 from the germline V gene are MNHGY and SAAAGT.

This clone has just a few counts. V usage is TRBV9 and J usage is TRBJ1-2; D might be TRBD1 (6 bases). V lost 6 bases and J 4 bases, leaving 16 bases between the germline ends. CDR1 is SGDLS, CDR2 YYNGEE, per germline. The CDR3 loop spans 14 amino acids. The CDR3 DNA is TGTGCCAGCACCGAGGGGGGTACGGGCTATGGCTACACCTTC. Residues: CASTEGGTGYGYTF.

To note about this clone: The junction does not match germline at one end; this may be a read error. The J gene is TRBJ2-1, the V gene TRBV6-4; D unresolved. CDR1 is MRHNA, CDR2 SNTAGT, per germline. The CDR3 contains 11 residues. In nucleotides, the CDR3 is TGTGCCATCAGTGTAGGGAATGAGCAGTTCTTC. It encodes CAISVGNEQFF.

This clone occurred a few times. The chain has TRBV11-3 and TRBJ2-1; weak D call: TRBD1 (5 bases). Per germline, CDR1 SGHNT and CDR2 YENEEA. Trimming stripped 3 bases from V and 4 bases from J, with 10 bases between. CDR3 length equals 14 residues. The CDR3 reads CASSFGQGYNEQFF. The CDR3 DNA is TGTGCCAGCAGCTTCGGGCAGGGTTACAATGAGCAGTTCTTC.

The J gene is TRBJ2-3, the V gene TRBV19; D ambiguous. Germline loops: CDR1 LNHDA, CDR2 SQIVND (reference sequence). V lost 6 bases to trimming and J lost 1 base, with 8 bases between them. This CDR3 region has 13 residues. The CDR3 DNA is TGTGCCAGTAGGCCCCGGGGCACAGATACGCAGTATTTT. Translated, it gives CASRPRGTDTQYF.

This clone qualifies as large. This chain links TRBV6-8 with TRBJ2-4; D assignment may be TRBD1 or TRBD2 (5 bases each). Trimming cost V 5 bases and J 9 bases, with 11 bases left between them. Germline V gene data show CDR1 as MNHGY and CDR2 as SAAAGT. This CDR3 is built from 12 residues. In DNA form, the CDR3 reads TGTGCCAGCAGTGAGGGGTCTACCATTCAGTACTTC. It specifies CASSEGSTIQYF.

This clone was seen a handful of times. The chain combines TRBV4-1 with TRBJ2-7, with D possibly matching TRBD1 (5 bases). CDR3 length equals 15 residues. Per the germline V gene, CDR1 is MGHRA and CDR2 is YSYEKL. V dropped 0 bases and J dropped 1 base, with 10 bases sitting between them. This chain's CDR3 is CASSQEWQGSYEQYF. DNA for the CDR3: TGCGCCAGCAGCCAAGAGTGGCAGGGTTCCTACGAGCAGTACTTC.

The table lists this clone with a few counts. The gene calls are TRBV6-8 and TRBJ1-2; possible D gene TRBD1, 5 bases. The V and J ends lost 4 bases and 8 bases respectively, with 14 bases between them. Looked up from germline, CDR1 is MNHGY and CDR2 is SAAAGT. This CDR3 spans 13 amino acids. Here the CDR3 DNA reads TGTGCCAGCAGTTTAGTGTCAGGGATGGGCTACACCTTC. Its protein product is CASSLVSGMGYTF.

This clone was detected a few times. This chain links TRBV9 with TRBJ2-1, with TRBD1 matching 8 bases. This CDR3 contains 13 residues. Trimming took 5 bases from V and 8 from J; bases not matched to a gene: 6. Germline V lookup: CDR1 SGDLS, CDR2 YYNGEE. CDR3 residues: CASSQPGQDEQFF. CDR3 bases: TGTGCCAGCAGTCAACCGGGACAGGATGAGCAGTTCTTC.

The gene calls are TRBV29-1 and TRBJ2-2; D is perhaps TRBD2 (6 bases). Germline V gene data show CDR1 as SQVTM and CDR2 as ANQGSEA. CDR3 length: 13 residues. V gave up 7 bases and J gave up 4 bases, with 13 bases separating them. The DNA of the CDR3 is TGCAGCGGGGGAGGCAGTCTCACCGGGGAGCTGTTTTTT. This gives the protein CSGGGSLTGELFF.

CDR3 protein: CASSLSGPGTNEKLFF. The CDR3 nucleotides are TGCGCCAGCAGCCTTTCAGGACCTGGGACTAATGAAAAACTGTTTTTT. This chain connects TRBV5-1 to TRBJ1-4; D is unresolved. V was shortened by 4 bases and J by 2 bases, with 15 bases between the two germline ends. There are 16 residues in the CDR3. Germline assignment: CDR1 SGHRS and CDR2 YFSETQ.

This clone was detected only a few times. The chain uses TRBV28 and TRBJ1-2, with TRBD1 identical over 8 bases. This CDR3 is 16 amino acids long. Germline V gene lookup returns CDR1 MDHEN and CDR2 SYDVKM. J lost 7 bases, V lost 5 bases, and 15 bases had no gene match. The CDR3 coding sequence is TGTGCCAGCAGTGGAGCCGGCGGACAGGGCAGTGGTGGCTACACCTTC. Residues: CASSGAGGQGSGGYTF.

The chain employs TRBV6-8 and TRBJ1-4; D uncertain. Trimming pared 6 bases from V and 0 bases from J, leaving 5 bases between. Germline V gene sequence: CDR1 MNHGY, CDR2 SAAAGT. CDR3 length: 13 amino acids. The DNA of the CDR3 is TGTGCCAGCAGATATTCAACTAATGAAAAACTGTTTTTT. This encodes CASRYSTNEKLFF.

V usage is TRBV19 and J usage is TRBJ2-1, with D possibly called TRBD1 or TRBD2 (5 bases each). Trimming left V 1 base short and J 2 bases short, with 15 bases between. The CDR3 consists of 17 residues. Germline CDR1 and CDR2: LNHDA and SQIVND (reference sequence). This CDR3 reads CASSIAPYWGTYNEQFF. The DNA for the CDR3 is TGTGCCAGTAGTATAGCCCCTTATTGGGGGACCTACAATGAGCAGTTCTTC.

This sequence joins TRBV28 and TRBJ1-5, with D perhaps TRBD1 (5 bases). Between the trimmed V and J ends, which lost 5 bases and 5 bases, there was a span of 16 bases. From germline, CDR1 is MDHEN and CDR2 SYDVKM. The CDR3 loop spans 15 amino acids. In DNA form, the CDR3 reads TGTGCCAGCAGTCTGGTCCTAGGGGTACATCAGCCCCAGCATTTT. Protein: CASSLVLGVHQPQHF.

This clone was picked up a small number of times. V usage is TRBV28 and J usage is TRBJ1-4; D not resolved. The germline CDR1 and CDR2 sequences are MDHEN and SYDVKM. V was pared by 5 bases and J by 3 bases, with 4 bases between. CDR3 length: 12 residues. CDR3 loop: CASSPANEKLFF. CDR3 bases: TGTGCCAGCAGTCCGGCTAATGAAAAACTGTTTTTT.

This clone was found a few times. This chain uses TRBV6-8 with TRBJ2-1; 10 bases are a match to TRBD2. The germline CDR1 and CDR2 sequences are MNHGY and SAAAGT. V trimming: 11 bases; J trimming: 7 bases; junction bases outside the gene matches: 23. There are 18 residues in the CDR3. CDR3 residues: CAALALFFLAGVGNEQFF. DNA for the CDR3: TGTGCCGCTCTTGCTCTCTTTTTTCTAGCGGGGGTGGGGAATGAGCAGTTCTTC.

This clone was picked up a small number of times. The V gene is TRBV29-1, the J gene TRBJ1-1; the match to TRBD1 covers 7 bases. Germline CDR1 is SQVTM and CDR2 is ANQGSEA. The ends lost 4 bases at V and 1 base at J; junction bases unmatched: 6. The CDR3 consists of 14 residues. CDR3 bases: TGCAGCGTTGGACAGGGAATACCGAACACTGAAGCTTTCTTT. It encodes CSVGQGIPNTEAFF.

The CDR3 reads CASSPASRLDEQFF. CDR3 coding DNA: TGTGCCAGCAGCCCTGCCAGCCGCTTAGATGAGCAGTTCTTC. This chain uses TRBV11-3 with TRBJ2-1; no definite D call. The V gene lost 5 bases and the J gene lost 8 bases, with 16 bases spanning the gap. CDR1 SGHNT and CDR2 YENEEA come from the germline V gene. The CDR3 is made up of 14 amino acids.

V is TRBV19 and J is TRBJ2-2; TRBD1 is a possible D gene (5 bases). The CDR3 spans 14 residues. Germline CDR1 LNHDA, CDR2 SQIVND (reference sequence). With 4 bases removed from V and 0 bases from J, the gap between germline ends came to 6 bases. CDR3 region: CASSTGTNTGELFF. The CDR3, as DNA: TGTGCCAGTAGTACAGGGACGAACACCGGGGAGCTGTTTTTT.

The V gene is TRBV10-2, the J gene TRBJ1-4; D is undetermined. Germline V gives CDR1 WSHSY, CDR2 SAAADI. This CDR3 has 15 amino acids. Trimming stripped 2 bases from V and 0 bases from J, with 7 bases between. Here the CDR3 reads CASSEDGATNEKLFF. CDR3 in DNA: TGCGCCAGCAGTGAGGACGGAGCAACTAATGAAAAACTGTTTTTT.

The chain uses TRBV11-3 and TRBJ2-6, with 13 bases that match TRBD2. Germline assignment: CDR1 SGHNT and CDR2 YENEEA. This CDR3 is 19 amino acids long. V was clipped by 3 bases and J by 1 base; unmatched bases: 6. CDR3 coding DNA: TGTGCCAGCAGCTTGGGACTAGCGGGACTCGGATCTGGGGCCAACGTCCTGACTTTC. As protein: CASSLGLAGLGSGANVLTF.

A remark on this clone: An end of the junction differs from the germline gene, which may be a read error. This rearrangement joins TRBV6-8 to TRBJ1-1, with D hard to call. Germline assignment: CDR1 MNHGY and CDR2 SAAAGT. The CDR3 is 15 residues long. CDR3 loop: CAISVRSGENTEAFF. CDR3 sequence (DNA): TGTGCCATCAGTGTCCGCTCGGGTGAGAACACTGAAGCTTTCTTT.

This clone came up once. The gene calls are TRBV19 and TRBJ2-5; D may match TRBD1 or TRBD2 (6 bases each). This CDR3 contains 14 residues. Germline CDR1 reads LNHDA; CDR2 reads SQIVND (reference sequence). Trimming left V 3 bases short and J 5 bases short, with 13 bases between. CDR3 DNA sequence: TGTGCCAGTAGTATCGGCAGGGGAGGTGAGACCCAGTACTTC. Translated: CASSIGRGGETQYF. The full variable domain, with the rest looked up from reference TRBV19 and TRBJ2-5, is DGGITQSPKYLFRKEGQNVTLSCEQNLNHDAMYWYRQDPGQGLRLIYYSQIVNDFQKGDIAEGYSVSREKKESFPLTVTSAQKNPTAFYLCASSIGRGGETQYFGPGTRLLVL.

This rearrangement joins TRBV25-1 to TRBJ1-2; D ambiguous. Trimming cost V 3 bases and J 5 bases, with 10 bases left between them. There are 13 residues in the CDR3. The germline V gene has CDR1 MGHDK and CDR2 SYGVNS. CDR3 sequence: CASSDGLNYGYTF. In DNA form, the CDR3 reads TGTGCCAGCAGTGACGGGCTCAATTATGGCTACACCTTC.